This entry lists 14 T cell receptor beta chains sequenced from one sample in a study of blood T cell repertoires in COVID-19 (dated by TCRdb to the early 2020s). Receptor amplification or capture employed the immunoSEQ multiplex PCR assay. In its TCRdb copy, this immuneACCESS table keeps in-frame sequences only and misses some clones. Where compared with another copy, unresolved V genes explain less than half of these, and the others have no known cause. This sample comprises 250,000 to 350,000 clones, approximately 89% of them detected only once. The ten largest clones represent approximately 12% of the sample. Sequencing was performed on peripheral blood. Every receptor here comes from a woman aged 55-69 years with acute or convalescent COVID-19.

This chain connects TRBV6-6 to TRBJ2-1, with a weak D call TRBD2 (6 bases). V was trimmed by 6 bases and J by 5 bases, leaving 17 bases between them. This CDR3 is 15 amino acids long. Germline assignment: CDR1 MNHNY and CDR2 SVGAGI (reference sequence). For the CDR3, the DNA is TGTGCCAGCAGACCATTGGGACTTCCCAACAATGAGCAGTTCTTC. Residues: CASRPLGLPNNEQFF.

The chain combines TRBV5-1 with TRBJ1-2; perhaps TRBD1 as D (6 bases). The CDR3 is made up of 13 amino acids. CDR1 is SGHRS and CDR2 is YFSETQ in the germline V gene. Trimming took 4 bases from V and 10 from J, leaving 17 bases between them. The CDR3 is CASSRDNTWDYTF. The CDR3 DNA is TGCGCCAGCAGCCGGGACAACACTTGGGACTACACCTTC.

The chain links TRBV6-6 to TRBJ2-7, with D possibly TRBD1 on 6 matching bases. Germline V gene lookup returns CDR1 MNHNY and CDR2 SVGAGI (reference sequence). V was pared by 7 bases and J by 1 base, with 11 bases between. The CDR3 is 13 residues long. In DNA, the CDR3 is TGTGCCAGCACCAGGGGCCCTTCCTACGAGCAGTACTTC. It translates to CASTRGPSYEQYF.

The rearrangement uses TRBV7-9 and TRBJ2-3, with 8 bases identical to TRBD2. J was trimmed by 4 bases and V by 5 bases; bases with no gene match: 11. CDR1 and CDR2 (germline): SEHNR, FQNEAQ (reference sequence). CDR3 length: 16 residues. In nucleotides, the CDR3 is TGTGCCAGCAGCCCTACCCTAGCGGGTTCGGCAGATACGCAGTATTTT. Translated: CASSPTLAGSADTQYF.

The chain's CDR3 is CASSGQAPYGYTF. As DNA, the CDR3 is TGTGCCAGCAGTGGGCAGGCTCCCTATGGCTACACCTTC. This chain connects TRBV25-1 to TRBJ1-2, with D unclear. CDR1 is MGHDK, CDR2 SYGVNS, per germline. V dropped 4 bases and J dropped 4 bases, with 10 bases sitting between them. The CDR3 contains 13 residues.

This chain connects TRBV4-3 to TRBJ1-2, with 8 bases identical to TRBD1. The germline V gene encodes CDR1 LGHNA and CDR2 YSLEER. V trimming: 4 bases; J trimming: 3 bases; junction bases outside the gene matches: 10. This CDR3 contains 16 residues. The CDR3 nucleotides read TGCGCCAGCAGCCCGAGATTCGGACAGGGTGACTATGGCTACACCTTC. This encodes CASSPRFGQGDYGYTF.

The chain couples TRBV23-1 to TRBJ1-2, with D perhaps TRBD1 (6 bases). Being an ORF, TRBV23-1 has a function that is uncertain. Trimming shortened V by 2 bases and J by 3 bases, and 25 bases separated the two germline ends. The CDR3 is 19 residues long. CDR3 coding DNA: TGCGCCAGCAGTCAACAAGTGCGGGGGGCCCCCACCGTTTACTATGGCTACACCTTC. This encodes CASSQQVRGAPTVYYGYTF.

The chain employs TRBV28 and TRBJ2-1; D is possibly TRBD2 (6 bases). The germline V gene has CDR1 MDHEN and CDR2 SYDVKM. Trimming removed 8 bases at V and 3 bases at J, with 20 bases between. The CDR3 length is 16 residues. The CDR3 region has the DNA TGTGCCAGCTCTCCACCCCCCGGGAGTCTCTACAATGAGCAGTTCTTC. Its translation is CASSPPPGSLYNEQFF.

The V gene is TRBV28, the J gene TRBJ1-5, with D possibly matching TRBD1 (6 bases). V was trimmed by 5 bases and J by 3 bases, leaving 17 bases between them. This CDR3 is 16 amino acids long. Germline V CDR1 and CDR2: MDHEN, SYDVKM. In DNA, the CDR3 is TGTGCCAGCAGTCCCGCTGGGGGACACCTCAATCAGCCCCAGCATTTT. Amino acids: CASSPAGGHLNQPQHF.

The table lists this clone with many counts. The chain is built from TRBV28 and TRBJ1-1; 7 bases align to TRBD1. CDR3 length equals 16 residues. V lost 6 bases to trimming and J lost 2 bases; unmatched junction nucleotides: 12. Germline V gives CDR1 MDHEN, CDR2 SYDVKM. The DNA for the CDR3 is TGTGCCAGCAGCGTCTTCTTAGGACAGGAAAACACTGAAGCTTTCTTT. Encoded protein: CASSVFLGQENTEAFF.

The genes are TRBV9 and TRBJ2-2; possible D gene TRBD1, 6 bases. The CDR3 spans 16 residues. In germline, CDR1 is SGDLS, CDR2 YYNGEE. V lost 1 base and J lost 0, with 10 bases in between. CDR3 region: CASSVRDIANTGELFF. The CDR3 DNA reads TGTGCCAGCAGCGTAAGGGACATTGCGAACACCGGGGAGCTGTTTTTT.

The V call is TRBV7-2, the J call TRBJ2-7; 7 nucleotides line up with TRBD2. The CDR3 runs 14 residues. Trimming cost V 8 bases and J 3 bases; bases outside gene matches: 10. Germline V lookup: CDR1 SGHTA, CDR2 FQGNSA. CDR3 region: CASSQVGGGYEQYF. The CDR3 bases are TGTGCCAGCTCCCAGGTGGGGGGGGGCTACGAGCAGTACTTC.

The rearrangement links TRBV7-9 to TRBJ1-1, with 7 positions matching TRBD1. The CDR3 has 13 amino acids. J lost 7 bases, V lost 1 base, and 3 bases had no gene match. CDR1 SEHNR and CDR2 FQNEAQ come from the germline V gene (reference sequence). The CDR3 coding sequence is TGTGCCAGCAGCTTAGGAGGGGACAGTGAAGCTTTCTTT. It yields the protein CASSLGGDSEAFF.

The chain uses TRBV6-5 and TRBJ2-7; 9 bases map to TRBD2. CDR1 and CDR2 from the germline V gene are MNHEY and SVGAGI. V gave up 4 bases and J gave up 3 bases; unmatched junction bases: 10. The CDR3 covers 16 residues. CDR3 DNA sequence: TGTGCCAGCAGTTCCCCCTCAGCGGGAGGAGGCTACGAGCAGTACTTC. As protein: CASSSPSAGGGYEQYF.